This TCR beta chain was captured by sequencing in a study of CD8 T cells in Susac syndrome. From germline, CDR1 is MDHEN and CDR2 SYDVKM. CDR3 length: 17 residues. The J segment lost 9 bases and the V segment lost 8 bases, leaving 18 bases of the junction unmatched. Random hexamers primed reverse transcription of about 0.45 to 1 ug RNA. A single record per CDR3 protein comes from TCRdb applying MiXCR to the immunoSEQ multiplex PCR reads. The data contain about 240,000 distinct CDR3 sequences, almost 97% of them singletons. Sequencing of TCR beta was performed on blood CD8+ T cells and on blood CD4+ T cells.

Sequencing was done on a sample of CD4+ T cells from PBMCs. The origin of this receptor is a human donor with Susac syndrome. V and J are TRBV28 and TRBJ2-1, with TRBD2 matching over 11 bases. CDR3 in DNA: TGTGCCAGCCACTCCCTAGCGGGAGGAGGGGGGGGGAGTGAGCAGTTCTTC. Its protein product is CASHSLAGGGGGSEQFF.